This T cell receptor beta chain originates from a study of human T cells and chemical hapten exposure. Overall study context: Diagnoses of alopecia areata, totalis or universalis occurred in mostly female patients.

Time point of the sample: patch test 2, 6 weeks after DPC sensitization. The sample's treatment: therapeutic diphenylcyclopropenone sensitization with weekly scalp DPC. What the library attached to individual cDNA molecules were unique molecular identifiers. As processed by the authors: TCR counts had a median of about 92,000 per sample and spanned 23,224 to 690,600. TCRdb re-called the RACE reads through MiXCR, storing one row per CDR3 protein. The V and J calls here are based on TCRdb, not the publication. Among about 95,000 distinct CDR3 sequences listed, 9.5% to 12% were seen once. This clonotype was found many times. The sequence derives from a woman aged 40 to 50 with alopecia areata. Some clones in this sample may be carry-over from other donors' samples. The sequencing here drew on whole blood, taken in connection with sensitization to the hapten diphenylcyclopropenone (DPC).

The CDR3 nucleotides read TGTGCCACTCGGGCCGCAGCCGGGGAGCTGTTTTTT. This codes for CATRAAAGELFF. This chain joins TRBV24-1 and TRBJ2-2; the D is unclear. Trimming pared 10 bases from V and 6 bases from J, leaving 11 bases between. CDR3 length equals 12 residues. Germline CDR1 and CDR2: KGHDR and SFDVKD.